This T cell receptor beta chain was identified in a study of shared clonotypes between healthy human individuals. General study findings and limits: The represented genetic and exposure-history diversity was limited by the small number of donors. Memory subsets generally showed lower estimated richness than naive subsets.

This clone appeared a single time. Its specificity is unknown. Sequencing used immunoSEQ multiplex PCR; TCRdb keeps in-frame clones, though not all of them. The data hold about 800,000 clones, with roughly 96% observed a single time. Naivety among CD8 cells was defined by CD45RO negativity and positive CCR7 selection, thereby excluding terminally differentiated effector memory CD45RA+ cells. Germline CDR1 reads SGHTS; CDR2 reads YDEGEE. There are 17 residues in the CDR3. V was shortened by 0 bases and J by 2 bases, with 15 bases between the two germline ends. The chain links TRBV5-8 to TRBJ2-4; D is unresolved. This clonotype was sampled from a man in his thirties or forties in good health. The sample consisted of naive CD8+ T cells sorted from blood. The CDR3 DNA reads as TGTGCCAGCAGCTTGGGCCCCGGCCCTTGGTCCAAAAACATTCAGTACTTC. It codes for CASSLGPGPWSKNIQYF.